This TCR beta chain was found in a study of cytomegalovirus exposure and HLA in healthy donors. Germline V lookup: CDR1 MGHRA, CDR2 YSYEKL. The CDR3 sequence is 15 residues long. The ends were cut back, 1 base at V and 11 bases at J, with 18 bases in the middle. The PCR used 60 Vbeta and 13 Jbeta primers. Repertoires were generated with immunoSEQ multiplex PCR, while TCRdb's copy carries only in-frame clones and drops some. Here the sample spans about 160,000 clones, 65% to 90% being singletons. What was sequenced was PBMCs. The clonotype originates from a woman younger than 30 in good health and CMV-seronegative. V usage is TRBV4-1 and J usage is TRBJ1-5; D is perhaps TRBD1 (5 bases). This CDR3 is CASSQVGGTVGTQHF. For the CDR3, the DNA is TGCGCCAGCAGCCAAGTCGGAGGGACTGTCGGGACCCAGCATTTT.